The 2 T cell receptor beta chains given below trace back to one sample, sequenced in a study of blood T cells in healthy people across ages. Using a J-beta primer mix together with a sample-barcoded 5' primer, a second PCR was run for roughly 6 to 12 cycles. Using its own MiXCR run on the 5' RACE reads, TCRdb lists one record per CDR3 protein. This table has more than 1.4 million distinct CDR3 sequences, about 43% appearing once. The specimen sequenced was blood. All receptors derive from a woman younger than 35 in good health.

The chain couples TRBV28 to TRBJ2-5; D is perhaps TRBD1 (6 bases). With 5 bases removed from V and 5 bases from J, the gap between germline ends came to 18 bases. Per germline, CDR1 MDHEN and CDR2 SYDVKM. The CDR3 contains 15 residues. The CDR3, as DNA: TGTGCCAGCAGTAGTTATGGGGGCTCGGGGGAGACCCAGTACTTC. This codes for CASSSYGGSGETQYF.

The chain links TRBV7-2 to TRBJ2-5, with TRBD2 identical over 7 bases. Germline V gene sequence: CDR1 SGHTA, CDR2 FQGNSA. The CDR3 sequence is 15 residues long. After removal of 0 bases from V and 11 bases from J, the junction contained 12 bases not matched to a gene. CDR3 nucleotides: TGTGCCAGCAGCTTAGCGTGGCGGGAGCACAATGAGCAGTACTTC. It yields the protein CASSLAWREHNEQYF.